This T cell receptor beta chain was identified in a study of T-cell reconstitution after alpha-beta-depleted transplantation in children. Study outcomes and limitations: Several hundred expanded graft clones reportedly were the source of alpha-beta T cells about two months after transplant.

The TCRbeta library incorporated unique molecular identifiers. In TCRdb, the PCR reads were re-called with MiXCR into one record per CDR3 protein. Among about 900,000 distinct CDR3 sequences listed, 25% to 35% were seen once. This clonotype was found many times. Its antigen is as yet unknown. Germline V gene sequence: CDR1 SGHDT, CDR2 YYEEEE. V was cut by 0 bases and J by 2 bases, with 0 bases left in between. The CDR3 extends over 12 amino acids. This chain links TRBV5-6 with TRBJ2-4; D not certain. Sequenced here: PBMCs, mostly from graft donor cells, sampled 360 days after TCRalphabeta/CD19-depleted stem cell transplant. This clonotype originated in a boy under three years old who had a stem cell transplant for SCID, so the T cells may come from the graft donor. Here the CDR3 DNA reads TGTGCCAGCAGCTTGGCCAAAAACATTCAGTACTTC. It encodes CASSLAKNIQYF.